The 11 T cell receptor beta chains below come from one sample, sequenced in a study of blood T cell repertoires in COVID-19. Some clones are missing from TCRdb's copy, which holds only in-frame ones; the method was immunoSEQ multiplex PCR. The table lists around 94,000 clones, around 87% of them singletons. The sample taken for sequencing was peripheral blood. These receptors all stem from a man over 45 with active or convalescent COVID-19.

The V gene is TRBV21-1, the J gene TRBJ1-1; the table calls TRBD1, which could not be checked here. TRBV21-1 is described as a pseudogene. The CDR3 has 15 residues. CDR3 nucleotides: TGTGCCAGCTGGGGACATCCCAGGGGGAACACTGAAGCTTTCTTT. This gives the protein CASWGHPRGNTEAFF.

This clone was detected only once. The chain employs TRBV7-9 and TRBJ2-3; D is possibly TRBD1 (6 bases). Germline values: CDR1 SEHNR, CDR2 FQNEAQ (reference sequence). V was clipped by 1 base and J by 0 bases, with 14 bases between them. The CDR3 extends over 17 amino acids. The CDR3 sequence: CASSLGTAKTSTDTQYF. The CDR3 DNA reads as TGTGCCAGCAGCTTAGGGACAGCGAAGACTAGCACAGATACGCAGTATTTT.

V and J are TRBV29-1 and TRBJ1-5, with 9 nucleotides matching TRBD1. Per the germline V gene, CDR1 is SQVTM and CDR2 is ANQGSEA. The CDR3 length is 13 residues. The V segment lost 6 bases and the J segment 4 bases; nucleotides outside the gene matches: 4. CDR3 DNA: TGCAGCGTGGCGGGACAGGGTAATCAGCCCCAGCATTTT. It codes for CSVAGQGNQPQHF. Filled out from reference TRBV29-1 and TRBJ1-5, the complete variable domain reads SAVISQKPSRDICQRGTSLTIQCQVDSQVTMMFWYRQQPGQSLTLIATANQGSEATYESGFVIDKFPISRPNLTFSTLTVSNMSPEDSSIYLCSVAGQGNQPQHFGDGTRLSIL.

Written as DNA, the CDR3 is TGTGCCAGCAGCCGGACAGGGTGGGACGAGCAGTACGTC. This sequence encodes CASSRTGWDEQYV. The genes are TRBV11-2 and TRBJ2-7; 8 bases align to TRBD1. Germline-derived CDR1 and CDR2 are SGHAT and FQNNGV. CDR3 length equals 13 residues. J gave up 5 bases and V 5 bases, and 5 bases lay outside the gene matches.

This sequence joins TRBV5-4 and TRBJ2-5; possibly TRBD1 for D (5 bases). Trimming cost V 0 bases and J 5 bases, with 11 bases left between them. The CDR3 consists of 14 residues. Germline assignment: CDR1 SGHNT and CDR2 YYREEE (reference sequence). CDR3 sequence (DNA): TGTGCCAGCAGCTTGGGGTCAGGGCAGGAGACCCAGTACTTC. Translation gives CASSLGSGQETQYF.

The genes are TRBV6-2 or TRBV6-3 and TRBJ2-1; no firm D call. With 5 bases removed from V and 10 bases from J, the gap between germline ends came to 9 bases. CDR3 size: 11 residues. Germline lookup yields CDR1 MNHEY and CDR2 SVGEGT. The CDR3 protein is CASSSPSEQFF. In DNA, the CDR3 is TGTGCCAGCAGTAGTCCGAGCGAGCAGTTCTTC.

The rearrangement links TRBV7-8 to TRBJ1-4; 8 bases are shared with TRBD1. This CDR3 is built from 13 residues. Trimming cost V 6 bases and J 8 bases; bases outside gene matches: 5. The germline V gene encodes CDR1 SGHVS and CDR2 FQNEAQ. The CDR3 is CASRGQAKEKLFF. The CDR3 DNA follows: TGTGCCAGCAGGGGACAGGCGAAGGAAAAACTGTTTTTT.

CDR3 in DNA: TGTGCCAGCAGCTTAGGTGCGGGCTCCTACAATGAGCAGTTCTTC. Its protein is CASSLGAGSYNEQFF. The chain links TRBV11-2 to TRBJ2-1; a weak D match, TRBD2 (5 bases). CDR3 length equals 15 residues. Trimming took off 1 base at V and 0 bases at J, with 7 bases between the two ends. The germline gives CDR1 SGHAT, CDR2 FQNNGV.

The rearrangement uses TRBV28 and TRBJ1-5; 8 nucleotides line up with TRBD1. This CDR3 is built from 16 residues. The V gene's germline CDR1 is MDHEN and CDR2 SYDVKM. V was pared by 5 bases and J by 2 bases, with 8 bases of the junction left unmatched. This CDR3 reads CASSIGQGRGNQPQHF. As DNA, the CDR3 is TGTGCCAGCAGTATTGGACAGGGTCGGGGCAATCAGCCCCAGCATTTT.

This rearrangement joins TRBV5-6 to TRBJ2-7; no reliable D call. Between the trimmed V and J ends, which lost 2 bases and 4 bases, there was a span of 16 bases. This CDR3 contains 15 residues. The germline V gene has CDR1 SGHDT and CDR2 YYEEEE. For the CDR3, the DNA is TGTGCCAGCAGCTTTTTTTTGGGCAACCCGTACGAGCAGTACTTC. Its protein is CASSFFLGNPYEQYF.

CDR3 region: CASSLTPQGQGDSPLHF. DNA of the CDR3: TGTGCCAGTAGCCTAACCCCTCAGGGTCAGGGGGATTCACCCCTCCACTTT. The chain links TRBV19 to TRBJ1-6, with 7 bases that match TRBD1. The length of the CDR3 is 17 residues. Germline CDR1 LNHDA, CDR2 SQIVND (reference sequence). Unmatched junction bases numbered 16, after V lost 6 bases and J lost 8 bases.